Following are 8 T cell receptor beta chains from one sample sequenced in a study of blood T cell repertoires in COVID-19. Clones were sequenced by immunoSEQ multiplex PCR, and TCRdb holds only the in-frame ones, with some missing. The table lists some 120,000 clones, 80% of them singletons. The sample taken for sequencing was peripheral blood. Every receptor here comes from a man between 65 and 79 years old with acute or convalescent COVID-19.

The chain has TRBV7-9 and TRBJ1-3, with a weak D call TRBD1 (6 bases). Germline assignment: CDR1 SEHNR and CDR2 FQNEAQ (reference sequence). V lost 1 base to trimming and J lost 4 bases, with 14 bases between them. The length of the CDR3 is 16 residues. The CDR3 loop is CASSLVTGKDGNTIYF. Written as DNA, the CDR3 is TGTGCCAGCAGCTTAGTAACAGGGAAAGACGGAAACACCATATATTTT.

The chain links TRBV2 to TRBJ1-4, with 10 bases lining up with TRBD1. Trimming cost V 6 bases and J 7 bases; bases outside gene matches: 5. The germline CDR1 and CDR2 sequences are SNHLY and FYNNEI. The CDR3 is 14 residues long. CDR3 protein: CASRRQGAVEKLFF. CDR3 coding DNA: TGTGCCAGCAGGAGACAGGGGGCGGTTGAAAAACTGTTTTTT.

This chain joins TRBV21-1 and TRBJ2-5; the table gives TRBD1 as D, unverified against the DNA. TRBV21-1 is designated a pseudogene. There are 21 residues in the CDR3. This CDR3 reads CASSKIPSATGVSRDGETQYF. The CDR3 nucleotides are TGTGCCAGCAGCAAAATCCCCTCGGCGACAGGGGTCTCCCGGGACGGGGAGACCCAGTACTTC.

The rearrangement joins TRBV5-1 to TRBJ2-3; D is unclear. Trimming took off 4 bases at V and 3 bases at J, with 9 bases between the two ends. CDR1 and CDR2 from the germline V gene are SGHRS and YFSETQ. The CDR3 consists of 13 residues. The CDR3 spells CASSDSRTDTQYF. CDR3 sequence (DNA): TGCGCCAGCAGCGATTCTAGGACAGATACGCAGTATTTT.

A few counts support this clone. The chain recombines TRBV10-3 with TRBJ1-1, with 7 bases matching TRBD1. The germline V gene encodes CDR1 ENHRY and CDR2 SYGVKD. CDR3 length: 14 amino acids. J lost 0 bases, V lost 10 bases, and 8 bases had no gene match. CDR3 region: CASLRDRVNTEAFF. In DNA, the CDR3 is TGTGCCAGCCTCCGAGACAGGGTGAACACTGAAGCTTTCTTT.

As regards this clone: This same CDR3 is encoded by further DNA sequences in the sample. The chain is built from TRBV6-1 and TRBJ2-3, with TRBD2 matching 8 bases. Germline CDR1 reads MNHNS; CDR2 reads SASEGT. The ends lost 3 bases at V and 3 bases at J; junction bases unmatched: 2. The CDR3 has 14 amino acids. CDR3 nucleotides: TGTGCCAGCAGTGACGGGGGGGGGACAGATACGCAGTATTTT. Translating gives CASSDGGGTDTQYF.

V usage is TRBV7-9 and J usage is TRBJ2-6; D is possibly TRBD1 (6 bases). The CDR3 contains 12 residues. Germline V CDR1 and CDR2: SEHNR, FQNEAQ (reference sequence). Between the trimmed V and J ends, which lost 2 bases and 13 bases, there was a span of 9 bases. The CDR3 reads CASSLKGGVLTF. Written as DNA, the CDR3 is TGTGCCAGCAGCTTAAAAGGGGGAGTCCTGACTTTC.

The J gene is TRBJ2-5, the V gene TRBV6-1, with a weak D call TRBD2 (5 bases). The length of the CDR3 is 14 residues. Germline V gives CDR1 MNHNS, CDR2 SASEGT. V dropped 2 bases and J dropped 7 bases, with 14 bases sitting between them. The CDR3 loop is CASSERGDVRTQYF. In DNA, the CDR3 is TGTGCCAGCAGTGAACGGGGAGATGTACGGACCCAGTACTTC.